This T cell receptor (beta chain) was recorded in a study of cytomegalovirus exposure and HLA in healthy donors. Notes on the study in general: The investigators catalogued 164 TCR beta chains as cytomegalovirus-associated. TCR beta V- and J-gene trimming, according to a later analysis, was linked to a missense DCLRE1C variant.

The PCR was carried out with 60 Vbeta primers and 13 Jbeta primers. Profiling relied on immunoSEQ multiplex PCR, and the TCRdb table lists in-frame clones only, not all of them. The table includes roughly 120,000 clones, roughly 73% detected once. Germline V lookup: CDR1 SQVTM, CDR2 ANQGSEA. This CDR3 region has 13 residues. V was cut by 4 bases and J by 7 bases, with 14 bases left in between. Turning to this clone: Its specificity is unknown.

Sequenced: PBMCs. This chain links TRBV29-1 with TRBJ2-4, with a weak D call TRBD1 (6 bases). The TCR sequence derives from a man aged 55 to 70 in good health and CMV-seropositive. The DNA of the CDR3 is TGCAGCGTTGTGGGATCCCAGGGGAACATTCAGTACTTC. It codes for CSVVGSQGNIQYF.